These 16 T cell receptor beta chains share one sample of origin, sequenced in a study of CD8 T cells in ankylosing spondylitis. Via MiXCR, TCRdb re-called the 5' RACE reads, giving one row per CDR3 protein. The data hold 200,000 to 300,000 distinct CDR3 sequences, with approximately 12% observed a single time. The sequenced sample consisted of blood, either unsorted or a sorted T cell fraction (not recorded which). These TCRs come from a male donor with ankylosing spondylitis or in good health (not recorded which).

Many counts were recorded for this clonotype. J is TRBJ2-7 and V is TRBV29-1; D is tentatively TRBD1 or TRBD2 (5 bases each). The germline V gene encodes CDR1 SQVTM and CDR2 ANQGSEA. This CDR3 spans 12 amino acids. Trimming left V 3 bases short and J 5 bases short, with 11 bases between. CDR3 sequence: CSVEAGRDEQYF. The CDR3 nucleotides read TGCAGCGTTGAGGCAGGGAGAGACGAGCAGTACTTC.

This clonotype was detected many times. This rearrangement joins TRBV5-1 to TRBJ2-3, with TRBD1 matching over 8 bases. Trimming removed 4 bases from V and 3 bases from J; junction bases left unmatched: 4. The germline V gene encodes CDR1 SGHRS and CDR2 YFSETQ. The CDR3 contains 14 residues. CDR3 sequence reads: CASSDGQGTDTQYF. CDR3 coding DNA: TGCGCCAGCAGCGACGGACAGGGAACAGATACGCAGTATTTT.

The V and J genes are TRBV12-3 or TRBV12-4 and TRBJ2-1; either TRBD1 or TRBD2 may fit D (6 bases each). The CDR3 extends over 13 amino acids. V was shortened by 5 bases and J by 7 bases, with 12 bases between the two germline ends. The CDR3 DNA sequence: TGTGCCAGCAGTGTCGGGGGCCGAAATGAGCAGTTCTTC. As protein: CASSVGGRNEQFF.

Many counts were recorded for this clonotype. The chain uses TRBV3-1 and TRBJ2-1; D is unresolved. CDR1 is LGHDT, CDR2 YNNKEL, per germline (reference sequence). This CDR3 comprises 13 residues. V was pared by 3 bases and J by 2 bases, with 5 bases between. The CDR3 DNA is TGTGCCAGCAGCCATAGTACCTACAATGAGCAGTTCTTC. It translates to CASSHSTYNEQFF.

This clonotype was recorded many times. The rearrangement joins TRBV5-1 to TRBJ2-3; 11 nucleotides align to TRBD2. This CDR3 has 20 residues. Trimming took 7 bases from V and 1 from J; bases not matched to a gene: 20. Germline CDR1 and CDR2: SGHRS and YFSETQ. The CDR3 spells CASSDTLAGETNLRTDTQYF. The CDR3 DNA reads TGCGCCAGCTCAGACACACTAGCGGGAGAGACAAATCTACGCACAGATACGCAGTATTTT.

This clonotype was seen a few times. This rearrangement joins TRBV18 to TRBJ2-5, with D uncertain. The V and J ends lost 3 bases and 2 bases respectively, with 7 bases between them. From germline, CDR1 is KGHSH and CDR2 LQKENI. This CDR3 contains 13 residues. CDR3 nucleotide sequence: TGTGCCAGCTCACCGGAGAGGCAAGAGACCCAGTACTTC. Translation: CASSPERQETQYF.

This clonotype was counted ten times or more. The chain has TRBV27 and TRBJ1-1, with D tentatively TRBD1 (5 bases). The V and J ends lost 11 bases and 1 base respectively, with 14 bases between them. This CDR3 has 13 amino acids. The germline CDR1 and CDR2 sequences are MNHEY and SMNVEV (reference sequence). The CDR3 here is CASSNGGNTEAFF. Written as DNA, the CDR3 is TGTGCCTCATCCAACGGGGGGAACACTGAAGCTTTCTTT.

Worth noting for this clonotype: A read error may be the cause here, since a much bigger clone is one base away. The chain employs TRBV3-1 and TRBJ1-1; a weak D match, TRBD1 (6 bases). Germline V gene sequence: CDR1 LGHDT, CDR2 YNNKEL (reference sequence). V lost 3 bases and J 4 bases, leaving 15 bases between the germline ends. The CDR3 runs 15 residues. This CDR3 reads CASSHLFKGGTEAFF. The CDR3 DNA follows: TGTGCCAGCAGCCACCTCTTCAAGGGGGGCACTGAAGCTTTCTTT.

This clonotype came up a few times. The chain links TRBV6-5 to TRBJ2-5, with 8 bases that match TRBD1. The CDR3 extends over 15 amino acids. The germline V gene encodes CDR1 MNHEY and CDR2 SVGAGI. Unmatched junction bases numbered 2, after V lost 1 base and J lost 1 base. CDR3 protein: CASSYLQGGQETQYF. The CDR3, as DNA: TGTGCCAGCAGTTACTTACAGGGGGGCCAAGAGACCCAGTACTTC.

This clonotype was counted ten times or more. The chain recombines TRBV5-1 with TRBJ1-5, with D perhaps matching TRBD1 (5 bases). CDR3 length: 14 residues. Trimming took off 0 bases at V and 6 bases at J, with 10 bases between the two ends. CDR1 and CDR2 (germline): SGHRS, YFSETQ. CDR3 nucleotide sequence: TGCGCCAGCAGCTTGGGGTCAGGGAGTCAGCCCCAGCATTTT. Protein product: CASSLGSGSQPQHF.

A remark on this clonotype: A read error may account for a junction end that differs from germline. The chain uses TRBV4-2 and TRBJ1-5; perhaps TRBD1 as D (5 bases). The CDR3 extends over 15 amino acids. The germline V gene encodes CDR1 LGHNA and CDR2 YNFKEQ. The CDR3 loop is CASSQAGAGNQPQHF. The CDR3 nucleotides are TGTGCCAGCAGCCAAGCCGGGGCAGGCAACCAGCCCCAGCATTTT.

This clonotype was picked up many times. CDR3 sequence: CASSSTGGTEAFF. Written as DNA, the CDR3 is TGTGCCAGCAGTTCAACAGGGGGCACTGAAGCTTTCTTT. This chain connects TRBV12-3 or TRBV12-4 to TRBJ1-1, with 8 bases aligning to TRBD1. J gave up 4 bases and V 4 bases, and 2 bases lay outside the gene matches. This CDR3 has 13 residues.

This clonotype was counted a few times. The chain links TRBV5-5 to TRBJ1-2; maybe TRBD1 (5 bases). V dropped 3 bases and J dropped 7 bases, with 22 bases sitting between them. Germline V gives CDR1 SGHKS, CDR2 YYEKEE (reference sequence). The CDR3 length is 16 residues. CDR3 nucleotides: TGTGCCAGCAGCTCCGGGATCCTCAGGGAGACAGCTGGCTACACCTTC. Translating gives CASSSGILRETAGYTF.

This clonotype was counted ten times or more. The CDR3 region has the DNA TGCGCCAGCAGCTTGGACAGCCCCCTGGCCTATGGCTACACCTTC. This gives the protein CASSLDSPLAYGYTF. The chain couples TRBV5-1 to TRBJ1-2; no definite D call. Germline CDR1 reads SGHRS; CDR2 reads YFSETQ. V was cut by 0 bases and J by 4 bases, with 13 bases left in between. The CDR3 consists of 15 residues.

The chain employs TRBV7-3 and TRBJ2-1; D gene uncertain. The CDR3 extends over 14 amino acids. Between the trimmed V and J ends, which lost 0 bases and 6 bases, there was a span of 9 bases. Germline CDR1 and CDR2: SGHTA and FQGTGA. In nucleotides, the CDR3 is TGTGCCAGCAGCTTAACTGCCATAAGCAATGAGCAGTTCTTC. Encoded protein: CASSLTAISNEQFF.

At least ten counts were recorded for this clonotype. This chain uses TRBV20-1 with TRBJ2-1; 15 bases match TRBD2. Germline trimming cut 6 bases from V and 8 bases from J; bases unmatched to any gene: 5. CDR1 DFQATT and CDR2 SNEGSKA come from the germline V gene (reference sequence). The CDR3 extends over 14 amino acids. CDR3 residues: CSAQGLAGGYEQFF. In DNA, the CDR3 is TGCAGTGCCCAGGGACTAGCGGGGGGCTATGAGCAGTTCTTC.